This T cell receptor beta chain stems from a study of blood T cell repertoires in COVID-19. The overall study: From the United States, Italy and Spain came samples of acute and convalescent COVID-19. T cells, B-cell-depleted T cells, or PBMCs provided the cDNA or gDNA that served as material.

This clone was found a few times. As originally analysed: Quantification of nucleated cells was approximated via reference gene primer amplification. Data came from immunoSEQ multiplex PCR; TCRdb stores just in-frame clones and leaves some out. V, J and clone size are taken as reported in that table, and D and trimming were inferred from the DNA itself. The table records about 120,000 clones, around three quarters of them present only once. Germline V lookup: CDR1 SGHAT, CDR2 FQNNGV. The CDR3 length is 11 residues. The V gene lost 5 bases and the J gene lost 11 bases, with 12 bases spanning the gap. The rearrangement uses TRBV11-2 and TRBJ1-1; D gene ambiguous. The sequenced sample consisted of peripheral blood. The sequence came from a woman older than 75 with acute or convalescent COVID-19. CDR3 amino acids: CASSRGSEAFF. The CDR3 nucleotides are TGTGCCAGCAGCCGCGGCTCGGAGGCTTTCTTT.